The 2 T cell receptor beta chains in this list originate from one sample, sequenced in a study of CD4+ T cells in melanoma. Sequencing was performed with immunoSEQ multiplex PCR; in TCRdb, only in-frame clones are kept and a portion is missing. The sample lists 9,000 to 10,000 clones, more than 65% occurring once. Sequencing was carried out using peripheral blood. These receptors were collected from a human donor with melanoma.

The rearrangement uses TRBV5-1 and TRBJ2-1; 11 bases agree with TRBD1. The CDR3 runs to 16 residues. The V gene end was trimmed by 0 bases and the J gene end by 6 bases; junction bases not matched to a gene: 5. Germline CDR1 SGHRS, CDR2 YFSETQ. CDR3 coding DNA: TGCGCCAGCAGCTTGGGGACAGGGGGCCCCTTCAATGAGCAGTTCTTC. Translation: CASSLGTGGPFNEQFF.

The chain joins TRBV7-2 to TRBJ1-1, with a tentative D call TRBD1 (5 bases). CDR1 and CDR2 (germline): SGHTA, FQGNSA. With 1 base removed from V and 12 bases from J, the gap between germline ends came to 12 bases. The CDR3 has 12 amino acids. The CDR3 DNA is TGTGCCAGCAGCTTAGAGGAGGGGCGTTCTTTCTTT. Translating it yields CASSLEEGRSFF.